This record looks at one T cell receptor beta chain sequence and its context. Its antigen is currently unknown. Assay used: immunoSEQ multiplex PCR; TCRdb lists only in-frame clones, some missing. The sample lists 130,000 to 150,000 clones, 88% occurring once. This CDR3 comprises 14 residues. The germline V gene has CDR1 SGHKS and CDR2 YYEKEE (reference sequence). Trimming removed 0 bases from V and 2 bases from J, with 7 bases in between. This specimen comes from a study of T cell responses to AZD1222 COVID-19 vaccine. Study outcomes and limitations: Increased Spike-specific TCR breadth and depth were observed after two AZD1222 doses. Spike regions recognized by vaccine-associated CD4 TCRs spanned the protein, led by 160-218 and 743-854. The number of AZD1222 recipients seropositive at baseline was only five to seven. Most donors were white British, females outnumbered males, and clonal diversity was possibly underestimated.

The specimen comprised peripheral blood, sampled on day 0 of AZD1222 vaccination. The rearrangement links TRBV5-5 to TRBJ2-3, with D unclear. The sequence was collected from an adult in good health. This chain's CDR3 is CASSLVTLTDTQYF. In nucleotides, the CDR3 is TGTGCCAGCAGCTTGGTTACGCTCACAGATACGCAGTATTTT. The variable domain in full, completed from reference TRBV5-5 and TRBJ2-3, reads DAGVTQSPTHLIKTRGQQVTLRCSPISGHKSVSWYQQVLGQGPQFIFQYYEKEERGRGNFPDRFSARQFPNYSSELNVNALLLGDSALYLCASSLVTLTDTQYFGPGTRLTVL.